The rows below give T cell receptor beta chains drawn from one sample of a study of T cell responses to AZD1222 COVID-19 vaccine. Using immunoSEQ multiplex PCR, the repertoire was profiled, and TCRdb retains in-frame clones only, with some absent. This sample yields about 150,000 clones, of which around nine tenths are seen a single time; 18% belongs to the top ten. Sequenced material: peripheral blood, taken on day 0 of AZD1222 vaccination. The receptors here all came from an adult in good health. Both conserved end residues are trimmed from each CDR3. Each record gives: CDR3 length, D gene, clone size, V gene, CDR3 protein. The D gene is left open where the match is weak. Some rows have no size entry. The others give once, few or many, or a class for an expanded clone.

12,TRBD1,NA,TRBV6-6,ASRQGQGNTEAF
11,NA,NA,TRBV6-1,ASSEASGYEQY
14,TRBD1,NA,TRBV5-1,ASSFPPGQGNEKLF
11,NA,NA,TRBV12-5,ASGLEANQPQH
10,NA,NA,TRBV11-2,ASSPMNTEAF
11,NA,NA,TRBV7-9,ASSLGSNTEAF
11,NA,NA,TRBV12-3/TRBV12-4,ASSLLSNQPQH
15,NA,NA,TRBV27,ASTLDAQPNPYNEQF
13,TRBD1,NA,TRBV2,ASSANRGSYEKLF
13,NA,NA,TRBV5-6,ASSLAVRENTEAF
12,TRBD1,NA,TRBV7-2,ASSLSGGRNGYT
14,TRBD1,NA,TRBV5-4,ASRWEQGALNQPQH
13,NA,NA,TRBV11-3,ASSLVTGKNTEAF
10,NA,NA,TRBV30,AWSVRPVEAF
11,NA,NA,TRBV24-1,ATTRGANTEAF
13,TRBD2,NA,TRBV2,ASRGTSGATDTQY
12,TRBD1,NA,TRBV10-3,AIHRDRDSYEQY
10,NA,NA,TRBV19,ASSIMTYGYT
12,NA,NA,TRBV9,ASSNPGKNEKLF
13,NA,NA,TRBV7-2,ASSPQSSYNSPLH
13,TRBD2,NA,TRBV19,ASSIDIAGGGEQY
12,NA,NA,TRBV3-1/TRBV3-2,ASSQIAGNTEAF
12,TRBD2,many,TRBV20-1,SASRASGTGELF
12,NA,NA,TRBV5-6,ASSLSGQGSGYT
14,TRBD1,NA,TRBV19,ASSSSGTGATYEQY
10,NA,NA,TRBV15,ATSRDLETQY
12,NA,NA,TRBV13,ASRLGRGNTEAF
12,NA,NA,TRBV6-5,ASRGGLTNTEAF
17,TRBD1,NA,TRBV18,ASSPVQGSRGGMNTEAF
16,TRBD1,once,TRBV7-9,ASSPRGPGASRATEAF
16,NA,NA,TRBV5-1,ASSLGRVSSEVSDTQY
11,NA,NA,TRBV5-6,ASSSKRDYGYT
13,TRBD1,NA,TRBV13,ASSLAGQGISEQF
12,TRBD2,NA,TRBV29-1,SVEGLAGLNEQF
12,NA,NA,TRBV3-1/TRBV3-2,ASSQDQTYHEQY
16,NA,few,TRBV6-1,ASSEGLPGQGRYYGYT
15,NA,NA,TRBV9,ASSVATLGPWADGYT
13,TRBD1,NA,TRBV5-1,ASSFVGQVNEKLF
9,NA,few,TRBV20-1,SGLNYNEQF
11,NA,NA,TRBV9,ATGGQSTDTQY
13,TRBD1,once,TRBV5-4,ASSLARGQGYGYT
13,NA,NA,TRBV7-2,ASSLGEGVRQPQH